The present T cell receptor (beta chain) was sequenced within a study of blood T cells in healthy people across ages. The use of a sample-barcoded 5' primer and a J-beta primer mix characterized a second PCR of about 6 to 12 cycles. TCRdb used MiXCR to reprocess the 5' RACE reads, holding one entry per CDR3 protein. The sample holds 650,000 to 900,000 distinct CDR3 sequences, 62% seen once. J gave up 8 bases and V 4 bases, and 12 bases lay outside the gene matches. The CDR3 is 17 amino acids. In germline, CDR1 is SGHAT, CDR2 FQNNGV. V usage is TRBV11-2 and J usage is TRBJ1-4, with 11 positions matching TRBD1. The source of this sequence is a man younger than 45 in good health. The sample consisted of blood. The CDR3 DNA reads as TGTGCCAGCAGCTCTCGGACAGGGGGCGCAGTGGGCGAAAAACTGTTTTTT. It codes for CASSSRTGGAVGEKLFF.